The 19 T cell receptor beta chains below all came from one sample that was sequenced in a study of CD8 T cells in ankylosing spondylitis. TCRdb re-derived calls from the 5' RACE reads in MiXCR, one entry per CDR3 protein. The data contain about 260,000 distinct CDR3 sequences, 20% to 30% of them singletons. The sequenced sample consisted of blood, either unsorted or a sorted T cell fraction (not recorded which). All receptors derive from a male donor with ankylosing spondylitis or in good health (not recorded which).

In this sample, this clonotype turned up a few times. The CDR3 loop is CASSPDGTNTGELFF. CDR3 sequence (DNA): TGTGCCAGCAGTCCGGACGGGACGAACACCGGGGAGCTGTTTTTT. This rearrangement joins TRBV6-1 to TRBJ2-2; maybe TRBD2 (5 bases). The CDR3 runs 15 residues. Germline assignment: CDR1 MNHNS and CDR2 SASEGT. V lost 5 bases and J lost 0, with 10 bases in between.

This clonotype was seen a few times. This sequence joins TRBV5-1 and TRBJ2-7; D remains unclear. V lost 0 bases and J lost 5, with 9 bases in between. The CDR3 loop spans 13 amino acids. Germline assignment: CDR1 SGHRS and CDR2 YFSETQ. The chain's CDR3 is CASSLEGSNEQYF. DNA of the CDR3: TGCGCCAGCAGCTTGGAAGGCAGTAACGAGCAGTACTTC. The full variable domain, with the rest looked up from reference TRBV5-1 and TRBJ2-7, is KAGVTQTPRYLIKTRGQQVTLSCSPISGHRSVSWYQQTPGQGLQFLFEYFSETQRNKGNFPGRFSGRQFSNSRSEMNVSTLELGDSALYLCASSLEGSNEQYFGPGTRLTVT.

This chain connects TRBV28 to TRBJ2-3, with D perhaps TRBD1 or TRBD2 (5 bases each). Germline CDR1 MDHEN, CDR2 SYDVKM. The CDR3 spans 14 residues. V dropped 8 bases and J dropped 4 bases, with 16 bases sitting between them. In DNA, the CDR3 is TGTGCCAGCGGGACCCTGACGGGTGCAGATACGCAGTATTTT. Translation gives CASGTLTGADTQYF.

There are many counts of this clonotype. The rearrangement links TRBV5-1 to TRBJ1-1; the match to TRBD1 covers 9 bases. The CDR3 runs to 21 residues. CDR1 is SGHRS, CDR2 YFSETQ, per germline. Trimming removed 5 bases from V and 5 bases from J; junction bases left unmatched: 28. The CDR3 protein is CASSLRGQGLSVVSGLTEAFF. The DNA for the CDR3 is TGCGCCAGCAGTCTGCGGGGACAGGGTTTATCGGTGGTTAGTGGGCTAACTGAAGCTTTCTTT.

This clonotype was detected many times. The chain links TRBV5-1 to TRBJ2-5; 10 bases are a match to TRBD1. The germline CDR1 and CDR2 sequences are SGHRS and YFSETQ. The length of the CDR3 is 14 residues. Trimming at V came to 4 bases and at J to 4 bases, leaving 4 bases not matched to a gene. CDR3 in amino acids: CASSRTGGRETQYF. The CDR3 bases are TGCGCCAGCAGCCGGACAGGGGGTCGAGAGACCCAGTACTTC.

The chain recombines TRBV5-1 with TRBJ2-3; D is perhaps TRBD1 or TRBD2 (5 bases each). There are 15 residues in the CDR3. The germline V and J ends were trimmed by 5 bases and 2 bases, with 15 bases remaining between them. CDR1 is SGHRS, CDR2 YFSETQ, per germline. CDR3 sequence reads: CASSRGTYSTDTQYF. The CDR3 coding sequence is TGCGCCAGCAGTAGAGGGACCTATTCCACAGATACGCAGTATTTT.

This clonotype was recorded many times. This sequence joins TRBV15 and TRBJ2-7, with D unresolved. This CDR3 has 12 amino acids. Germline CDR1 is LNHNV and CDR2 is YYDKDF (reference sequence). The germline V and J ends were trimmed by 1 base and 7 bases, with 8 bases remaining between them. As DNA, the CDR3 is TGTGCCACCAGCAGAGCGCTGGGGGAGCAGTACTTC. Residues: CATSRALGEQYF. The complete variable domain, with remaining parts taken from reference TRBV15 and TRBJ2-7, reads DAMVIQNPRYQVTQFGKPVTLSCSQTLNHNVMYWYQQKSSQAPKLLFHYYDKDFNNEADTPDNFQSRRPNTSFCFLDIRSPGLGDTAMYLCATSRALGEQYFGPGTRLTVT.

This clonotype appeared a few times. V is TRBV12-3 or TRBV12-4 and J is TRBJ2-7; TRBD2 is a possible D gene (7 bases). The CDR3 consists of 14 residues. The ends were cut back, 4 bases at V and 5 bases at J, with 15 bases in the middle. This chain's CDR3 is CASSYKGGIHEQYF. Written as DNA, the CDR3 is TGTGCCAGCAGTTACAAGGGGGGGATCCACGAGCAGTACTTC.

This rearrangement joins TRBV5-4 to TRBJ2-3, with D perhaps TRBD2 (5 bases). The V gene lost 4 bases and the J gene lost 4 bases, with 13 bases spanning the gap. The CDR3 length is 14 residues. The germline gives CDR1 SGHNT, CDR2 YYREEE (reference sequence). The CDR3 is CASSTGGIPDTQYF. Written as DNA, the CDR3 is TGTGCCAGCAGCACCGGAGGAATCCCAGATACGCAGTATTTT. Full variable domain (outside the CDR3, taken from reference TRBV5-4 and TRBJ2-3): ETGVTQSPTHLIKTRGQQVTLRCSSQSGHNTVSWYQQALGQGPQFIFQYYREEENGRGNFPPRFSGLQFPNYSSELNVNALELDDSALYLCASSTGGIPDTQYFGPGTRLTVL.

This clonotype was detected ten times or more. The V gene is TRBV5-4, the J gene TRBJ2-5; no clear D. The CDR3 length is 13 residues. Germline V gene data show CDR1 as SGHNT and CDR2 as YYREEE (reference sequence). Trimming cost V 2 bases and J 4 bases, with 9 bases left between them. The CDR3 loop is CASSFGLGETQYF. The CDR3 nucleotides read TGTGCCAGCAGCTTTGGGTTAGGAGAGACCCAGTACTTC.

This chain connects TRBV12-3 or TRBV12-4 to TRBJ1-2; D is unclear. V lost 3 bases and J 0 bases, leaving 5 bases between the germline ends. This CDR3 is built from 13 residues. This CDR3 reads CASSFLANYGYTF. CDR3 bases: TGTGCCAGCAGTTTTCTTGCTAACTATGGCTACACCTTC.

This clonotype was picked up many times. The V and J genes are TRBV11-2 and TRBJ2-1; possible D gene TRBD1, 6 bases. This CDR3 is built from 15 residues. CDR1 is SGHAT and CDR2 is FQNNGV in the germline V gene. V was pared by 0 bases and J by 8 bases, with 14 bases between. The DNA of the CDR3 is TGTGCCAGCAGCTTAGATCTTGGCAGGGGAGATGAGCAGTTCTTC. It specifies CASSLDLGRGDEQFF.

The genes are TRBV2 and TRBJ2-6; D is perhaps TRBD2 (6 bases). The CDR3 length is 19 residues. Germline CDR1 and CDR2: SNHLY and FYNNEI. The CDR3 bases are TGTACCCGCCGGCGCGGGAAAGGGTTGGTAGACTCTGGGGCCAACGTCCTGACTTTC. This sequence encodes CTRRRGKGLVDSGANVLTF.

V gene TRBV15 combines with J gene TRBJ2-3; D unclear. V lost 0 bases, J lost 4 bases, and 8 bases lay in between. The CDR3 has 14 amino acids. The germline CDR1 and CDR2 sequences are LNHNV and YYDKDF (reference sequence). The CDR3 nucleotides are TGTGCCACCAGCAGAGAAGGAAGATCAGATACGCAGTATTTT. This codes for CATSREGRSDTQYF. The variable domain in full, with the rest retrieved from reference TRBV15 and TRBJ2-3, is DAMVIQNPRYQVTQFGKPVTLSCSQTLNHNVMYWYQQKSSQAPKLLFHYYDKDFNNEADTPDNFQSRRPNTSFCFLDIRSPGLGDTAMYLCATSREGRSDTQYFGPGTRLTVL.

By its share, this clonotype is medium-sized. The chain has TRBV20-1 and TRBJ1-5; D uncertain. The CDR3 contains 12 residues. Trimming took off 6 bases at V and 5 bases at J, with 11 bases between the two ends. Germline loops: CDR1 DFQATT, CDR2 SNEGSKA (reference sequence). CDR3: CSAPDIDQPQHF. The DNA of the CDR3 is TGCAGTGCCCCCGACATCGATCAGCCCCAGCATTTT.

The chain carries TRBV7-3 and TRBJ2-7; no clear D gene. V dropped 0 bases and J dropped 4 bases, with 7 bases sitting between them. The CDR3 contains 13 residues. The germline V gene encodes CDR1 SGHTA and CDR2 FQGTGA. The DNA for the CDR3 is TGTGCCAGCAGCTTAACGGGGAAGTACGAGCAGTACTTC. This codes for CASSLTGKYEQYF.

V usage is TRBV3-1 and J usage is TRBJ2-7, with TRBD1 matching 8 bases. J was trimmed by 6 bases and V by 3 bases; bases with no gene match: 4. The CDR3 contains 13 residues. CDR1 and CDR2 (germline): LGHDT, YNNKEL (reference sequence). CDR3 DNA sequence: TGTGCCAGCAGCCATGCAGGGGGCGTCGAGCAGTACTTC. This sequence encodes CASSHAGGVEQYF.

The chain recombines TRBV29-1 with TRBJ2-1; D is uncertain. CDR3 size: 13 residues. The V end lost 4 bases, the J end lost 2 bases, and 9 bases lay between the germline ends. Germline V gives CDR1 SQVTM, CDR2 ANQGSEA. For the CDR3, the DNA is TGCAGCGTTGGTAGAAGGACCTACAATGAGCAGTTCTTC. Its protein product is CSVGRRTYNEQFF.

This clonotype was seen at least ten times. The J gene is TRBJ2-1, the V gene TRBV20-1; 8 nucleotides match TRBD2. CDR3 length: 12 residues. V was pared by 6 bases and J by 8 bases, with 6 bases of the junction left unmatched. Germline V lookup: CDR1 DFQATT, CDR2 SNEGSKA (reference sequence). CDR3 region: CSAFGLADEQFF. For the CDR3, the DNA is TGCAGTGCCTTCGGACTAGCTGATGAGCAGTTCTTC.